The 8 T cell receptor beta chains given below trace back to one sample, sequenced in a study of CD8+ T cells in alopecia areata. Treatment specified: oral pan-JAK inhibitor, 5-10 mg twice daily. Investigators isolated RNA and reverse transcribed it into cDNA to act as the sequencing template. Only in-frame clones appear in the TCRdb table, and some are missing; sequencing was by immunoSEQ multiplex PCR. The sample yields more than 110,000 clones, about four fifths seen once. The sample was CD8+ T cells sorted from blood, taken at week 4, from a patient treated with tofacitinib. The receptors were gathered from a human donor with alopecia areata.

V gene TRBV4-3 combines with J gene TRBJ1-1, with D possibly TRBD1 on 6 matching bases. The length of the CDR3 is 15 residues. In germline, CDR1 is LGHNA, CDR2 YSLEER. The germline V and J ends were trimmed by 0 bases and 5 bases, with 13 bases remaining between them. The CDR3: CASSQDKGGGTEAFF. CDR3 bases: TGCGCCAGCAGCCAAGATAAGGGGGGTGGAACTGAAGCTTTCTTT.

The chain couples TRBV29-1 to TRBJ2-3; perhaps TRBD1 as D (5 bases). V gave up 4 bases and J gave up 0 bases, with 11 bases separating them. Germline CDR1 is SQVTM and CDR2 is ANQGSEA. The length of the CDR3 is 14 residues. CDR3 sequence: CSVGGPSSTDTQYF. The CDR3 DNA sequence: TGCAGCGTTGGGGGCCCTTCTAGCACAGATACGCAGTATTTT.

The V call is TRBV4-3, the J call TRBJ1-5, with a possible D match to TRBD1 (5 bases). The CDR3 runs to 15 residues. The germline CDR1 and CDR2 sequences are LGHNA and YSLEER. The V end lost 1 base, the J end lost 4 bases, and 11 bases lay between the germline ends. This chain's CDR3 is CASSQASGPNQPQHF. The DNA for the CDR3 is TGCGCCAGCAGCCAAGCGTCGGGGCCAAATCAGCCCCAGCATTTT.

V usage is TRBV27 and J usage is TRBJ1-2; D unresolved. The CDR3 is 16 residues long. CDR1 and CDR2 from the germline V gene are MNHEY and SMNVEV (reference sequence). V was pared by 5 bases and J by 0 bases, with 16 bases between. CDR3 region: CASSPLSGVANYGYTF. The CDR3, as DNA: TGTGCCAGCAGTCCGCTCTCGGGAGTTGCTAACTATGGCTACACCTTC.

The rearrangement uses TRBV5-1 and TRBJ2-5; TRBD2 agrees at 15 bases. CDR3 length: 19 residues. Germline lookup yields CDR1 SGHRS and CDR2 YFSETQ. V dropped 2 bases and J dropped 5; count of bases not matched to a gene: 13. The CDR3 DNA reads TGCGCCAGCAGCTTTTACCTATGGACTAGCGGGGGGGACGTGGAGACCCAGTACTTC. It encodes CASSFYLWTSGGDVETQYF.

The genes are TRBV13 and TRBJ2-7; D might be TRBD1 or TRBD2, each matching 5 bases. Deletions cut 3 bases from V and 0 bases from J, with 15 bases between. The CDR3 covers 16 residues. Germline CDR1 reads PRHDT; CDR2 reads FYEKMQ (reference sequence). The CDR3 DNA sequence: TGTGCCAGCAGCTTCGTTAATGGGGACCGCTCCTACGAGCAGTACTTC. It codes for CASSFVNGDRSYEQYF. Full variable domain (missing parts from reference TRBV13 and TRBJ2-7): AAGVIQSPRHLIKEKRETATLKCYPIPRHDTVYWYQQGPGQDPQFLISFYEKMQSDKGSIPDRFSAQQFSDYHSELNMSSLELGDSALYFCASSFVNGDRSYEQYFGPGTRLTVT.

J is TRBJ2-5 and V is TRBV29-1, with D perhaps TRBD1 (6 bases). The V gene's germline CDR1 is SQVTM and CDR2 ANQGSEA. The CDR3 has 13 amino acids. The V end lost 4 bases, the J end lost 2 bases, and 11 bases lay between the germline ends. CDR3 nucleotides: TGCAGCGTTGCGTTGGGGGCACAAGAGACCCAGTACTTC. Its translation is CSVALGAQETQYF.

The rearrangement joins TRBV7-2 to TRBJ1-6, with D uncertain. V was shortened by 5 bases and J by 12 bases, with 14 bases between the two germline ends. This CDR3 comprises 13 residues. Germline lookup yields CDR1 SGHTA and CDR2 FQGNSA. Here the CDR3 reads CASSPQVAEPLHF. The CDR3 region has the DNA TGTGCCAGCAGCCCACAAGTCGCGGAACCCCTCCACTTT.